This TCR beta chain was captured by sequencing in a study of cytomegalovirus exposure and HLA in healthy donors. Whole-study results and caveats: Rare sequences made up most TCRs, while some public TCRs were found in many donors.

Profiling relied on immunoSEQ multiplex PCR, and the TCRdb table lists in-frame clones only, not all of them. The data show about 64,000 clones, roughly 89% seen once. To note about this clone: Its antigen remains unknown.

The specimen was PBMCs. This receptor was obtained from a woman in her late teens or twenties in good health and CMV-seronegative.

Written as DNA, the CDR3 is TGTGCCAGCAGCCCCAGGGGGTTGGTTGAAGCTTTCTTT. The encoded protein is CASSPRGLVEAFF. The chain has TRBV7-9 and TRBJ1-1; 7 bases fit TRBD1. The germline gives CDR1 SEHNR, CDR2 FQNEAQ (reference sequence). J gave up 7 bases and V 5 bases, and 7 bases lay outside the gene matches. There are 13 residues in the CDR3. The whole variable domain, filled in from reference TRBV7-9 and TRBJ1-1, reads DTGVSQNPRHKITKRGQNVTFRCDPISEHNRLYWYRQTLGQGPEFLTYFQNEAQLEKSRLLSDRFSAERPKGSFSTLEIQRTEQGDSAMYLCASSPRGLVEAFFGQGTRLTVV.